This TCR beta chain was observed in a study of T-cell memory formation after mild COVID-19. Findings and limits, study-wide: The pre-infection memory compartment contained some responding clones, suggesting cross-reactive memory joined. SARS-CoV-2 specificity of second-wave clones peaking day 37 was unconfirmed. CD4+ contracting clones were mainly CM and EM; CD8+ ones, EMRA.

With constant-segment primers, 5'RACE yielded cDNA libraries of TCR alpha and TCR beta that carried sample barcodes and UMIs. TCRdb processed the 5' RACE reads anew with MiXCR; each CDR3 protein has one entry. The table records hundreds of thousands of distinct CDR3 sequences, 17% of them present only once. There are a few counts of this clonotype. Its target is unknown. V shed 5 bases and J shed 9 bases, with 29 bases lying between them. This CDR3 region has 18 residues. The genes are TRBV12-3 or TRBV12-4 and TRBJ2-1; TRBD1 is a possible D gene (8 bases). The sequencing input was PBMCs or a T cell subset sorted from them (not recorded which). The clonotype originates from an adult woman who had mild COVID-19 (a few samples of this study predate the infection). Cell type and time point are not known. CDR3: CASSPRGRAVGPGGEQFF. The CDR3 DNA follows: TGTGCCAGCAGTCCCAGGGGGCGTGCAGTAGGTCCGGGAGGTGAGCAGTTCTTC.